This T cell receptor beta chain was found in a study of cytomegalovirus exposure and HLA in healthy donors. Overall study results and limits: An analysis was carried out later, and it reportedly showed fewer N-insertions in an Asian-associated ancestry cluster than the roughly 670-donor mean.

Primers: 60 Vbeta forward and 13 Jbeta reverse. Using immunoSEQ multiplex PCR, the repertoire was profiled, and TCRdb retains in-frame clones only, with some absent. Altogether about 160,000 clones are present, roughly nine tenths being singletons, with the ten largest covering 0.7% to 1%. Comments on this clone: Its matching antigen is unknown.

CDR3 length equals 16 residues. V was clipped by 1 base and J by 1 base, with 10 bases between them. Germline-derived CDR1 and CDR2 are SGHVS and FNYEAQ. This chain joins TRBV7-6 and TRBJ1-4; the D gene is possibly TRBD1 (5 bases). The sequenced sample consisted of PBMCs. The sequence came from a woman in her twenties or thirties in good health and CMV-seronegative. The CDR3 loop is CASSLVSGETNEKLFF. The CDR3 coding sequence is TGTGCCAGCAGCTTAGTTTCGGGGGAAACTAATGAAAAACTGTTTTTT. Supplemented by reference TRBV7-6 and TRBJ1-4, the full variable domain reads GAGVSQSPRYKVTKRGQDVALRCDPISGHVSLYWYRQALGQGPEFLTYFNYEAQQDKSGLPNDRFSAERPEGSISTLTIQRTEQRDSAMYRCASSLVSGETNEKLFFGSGTQLSVL.